These 5 T cell receptor beta chains share one sample of origin, sequenced in a study of identical twins. TCRdb re-called the 5' RACE reads through MiXCR, storing one row per CDR3 protein. The data show nearly 900,000 distinct CDR3 sequences, with approximately 13% seen just once and under 2% held by the top ten. The same specimen was also included in a second study, on yellow fever vaccine responses in identical twins.

Sequenced sample: PBMCs. The receptors shown here come from a woman aged 18-29 years in good health.

This clonotype was picked up many times. The chain has TRBV7-9 and TRBJ1-4; no reliable D call. This CDR3 has 16 residues. The germline V gene has CDR1 SEHNR and CDR2 FQNEAQ (reference sequence). The V gene lost 3 bases and the J gene lost 0 bases, with 11 bases spanning the gap. The CDR3 here is CASSFVRGSTNEKLFF. Here the CDR3 DNA reads TGTGCCAGCAGCTTCGTTCGAGGGTCAACTAATGAAAAACTGTTTTTT.

This sequence joins TRBV29-1 and TRBJ2-3; D is uncertain. V was pared by 8 bases and J by 1 base, with 10 bases between. Germline-derived CDR1 and CDR2 are SQVTM and ANQGSEA. The CDR3 runs 12 residues. The CDR3 reads CSLSRGTDTQYF. CDR3 nucleotides: TGCAGCTTGTCTCGGGGCACAGATACGCAGTATTTT.

The table lists this clonotype with a few counts. The CDR3 protein is CASSPSGGPALNEQFF. The CDR3 coding sequence is TGTGCCAGTAGCCCCTCGGGGGGGCCGGCCCTTAATGAGCAGTTCTTC. V is TRBV19 and J is TRBJ2-1; TRBD2 matches 8 bases. Germline V gives CDR1 LNHDA, CDR2 SQIVND (reference sequence). V shed 6 bases and J 7 bases; nucleotides not matched to a gene: 14. The CDR3 loop spans 16 amino acids.

This clonotype was observed many times. The genes are TRBV6-5 and TRBJ1-5, with a tentative D call TRBD1 (5 bases). The CDR3 is 15 amino acids. Germline CDR1 is MNHEY and CDR2 is SVGAGI. V lost 2 bases to trimming and J lost 2 bases, with 10 bases between them. DNA for the CDR3: TGTGCCAGCAGTTACGACAGCTTTGGCAATCAGCCCCAGCATTTT. Residues: CASSYDSFGNQPQHF.

The V gene is TRBV5-1, the J gene TRBJ1-4, with D possibly being TRBD1 (5 bases). The CDR3 is 13 amino acids. Trimming left V 5 bases short and J 5 bases short, with 10 bases between. The germline V gene encodes CDR1 SGHRS and CDR2 YFSETQ. CDR3 residues: CASRSRENEKLFF. The DNA for the CDR3 is TGCGCCAGCAGGAGCAGGGAGAATGAAAAACTGTTTTTT.